A single T cell receptor beta chain is shown here with its context. Its specificity is unknown. The data are from a study of cytomegalovirus exposure and HLA in healthy donors. Primers: 60 Vbeta forward and 13 Jbeta reverse. The assay was immunoSEQ multiplex PCR, and TCRdb's table has in-frame clones only and misses some. The sample has approximately 150,000 clones, about 80% seen once. Deletions cut 1 base from V and 2 bases from J, with 7 bases between. The V gene's germline CDR1 is SGHDN and CDR2 FVKESK. CDR3 length equals 14 residues. Study-wide results and limits: CMV serostatus stood as the only immune exposure information on hand. HLA-A and HLA-B allele assignments for most subjects were reportedly predicted accurately using TCR beta sequences. In presence/absence analyses, roughly uniform sequencing depth across donors was assumed. Later analysis revealed greater clonal expansion in HLA-associated TCR beta chains than in equally common others.

The sample taken for sequencing was PBMCs. The TCR sequence derives from a man aged 25 to 45 in good health and CMV-seronegative. The chain has TRBV14 and TRBJ2-3; possible D gene TRBD2, 6 bases. The DNA for the CDR3 is TGTGCCAGCAGCCAAGCGGGAGCCACAGATACGCAGTATTTT. Encoded protein: CASSQAGATDTQYF. The whole variable domain, filled in from reference TRBV14 and TRBJ2-3, reads EAGVTQFPSHSVIEKGQTVTLRCDPISGHDNLYWYRRVMGKEIKFLLHFVKESKQDESGMPNNRFLAERTGGTYSTLKVQPAELEDSGVYFCASSQAGATDTQYFGPGTRLTVL.